This T cell receptor beta chain was captured in a study of T cell changes during pregnancy in multiple sclerosis. This clone was counted once. Method: immunoSEQ multiplex PCR; TCRdb's copy keeps in-frame clones and lacks some. This sample has 65,000 to 90,000 clones; about 92% occur once, and the top ten carry approximately 2.2%. CDR1 and CDR2 (germline): LGHNA, YSLEER. This CDR3 spans 16 amino acids. With 0 bases clipped from V and 7 bases from J, the junction kept 10 bases outside the gene matches. This TCR was recovered from a female donor with multiple sclerosis, enrolled in a pregnancy study. The chain joins TRBV4-3 to TRBJ2-7; 9 positions agree with TRBD1. The sample in question was peripheral blood, obtained before pregnancy. CDR3 protein: CASSQDRAQGAGEQYF. CDR3 nucleotide sequence: TGCGCCAGCAGCCAAGATAGGGCACAGGGGGCCGGGGAGCAGTACTTC.